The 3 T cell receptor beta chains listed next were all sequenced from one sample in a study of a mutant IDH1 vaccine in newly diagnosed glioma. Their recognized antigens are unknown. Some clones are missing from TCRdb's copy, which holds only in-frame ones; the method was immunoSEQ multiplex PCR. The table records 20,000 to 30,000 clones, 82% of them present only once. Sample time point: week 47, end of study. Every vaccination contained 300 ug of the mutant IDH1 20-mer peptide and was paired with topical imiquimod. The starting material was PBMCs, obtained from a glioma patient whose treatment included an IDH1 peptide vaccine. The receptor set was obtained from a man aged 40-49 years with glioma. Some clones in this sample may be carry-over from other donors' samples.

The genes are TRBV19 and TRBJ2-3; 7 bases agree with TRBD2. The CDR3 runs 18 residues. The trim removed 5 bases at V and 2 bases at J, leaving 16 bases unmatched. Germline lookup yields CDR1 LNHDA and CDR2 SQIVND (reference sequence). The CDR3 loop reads CASSPQPAWDYLTDTQYF. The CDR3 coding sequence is TGTGCCAGTAGTCCCCAACCGGCATGGGACTACCTCACAGATACGCAGTATTTT.

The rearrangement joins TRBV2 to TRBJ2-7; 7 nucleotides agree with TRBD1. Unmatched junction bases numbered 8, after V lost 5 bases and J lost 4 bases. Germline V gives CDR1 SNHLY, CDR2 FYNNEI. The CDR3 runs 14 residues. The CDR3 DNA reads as TGTGCCAGCAGTAGGCAGGGGGAAGGGTACGAGCAGTACTTC. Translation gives CASSRQGEGYEQYF.

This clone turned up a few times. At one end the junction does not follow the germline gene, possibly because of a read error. Here the CDR3 reads CAWSVAAEAFF. As DNA, the CDR3 is TGTGCCTGGAGTGTCGCAGCTGAGGCTTTCTTT. The chain combines TRBV30 with TRBJ1-1, with D uncertain. CDR1 is GTSNPN and CDR2 is SVGIG in the germline V gene (reference sequence). The CDR3 totals 11 residues.